This T cell receptor (beta chain) comes out of a study of blood T cell repertoires in COVID-19. At the level of the study: Samples came from the United States, Italy and Spain, spanning acute and convalescent COVID-19. Sample material is recorded as cDNA or gDNA derived from T cells, B-cell-depleted T cells, or PBMCs.

The CDR3 runs to 16 residues. Germline CDR1 MNHEY, CDR2 SVGEGT. Germline trimming cut 2 bases from V and 2 bases from J; bases unmatched to any gene: 6. Enrolment of Seattle patients took place during active infection, and they were followed longitudinally. In the authors' methods: Counts of nucleated cells, estimated from reference gene primer amplification, were obtained. Using immunoSEQ multiplex PCR, the repertoire was profiled, and TCRdb retains in-frame clones only, with some absent. V and J calls plus clone size are reproduced from that table; the DNA served to infer D and trimming. The sample records nearly 350,000 clones, 88% being singletons.

The chain recombines TRBV6-2 or TRBV6-3 with TRBJ1-5; 7 nucleotides agree with TRBD1. Sequencing input: peripheral blood. The receptor comes from an older woman with COVID-19, enrolled during active disease. Here the CDR3 DNA reads TGTGCCAGCAGTTACCCCTCTGGGACAGGCAATCAGCCCCAGCATTTT. Encoded protein: CASSYPSGTGNQPQHF.